The 9 T cell receptor beta chains presented below share a single source sample, sequenced in a study of cytomegalovirus exposure and HLA in healthy donors. 60 Vbeta and 13 Jbeta primers were used in PCR. TCRdb keeps only in-frame clones here, not all; method: immunoSEQ multiplex PCR. The listing contains about 200,000 clones. Sample: PBMCs. Every receptor here comes from a girl under 10 years old in good health and CMV-seropositive.

The chain uses TRBV13 and TRBJ1-2, with 9 positions matching TRBD1. Germline V lookup: CDR1 PRHDT, CDR2 FYEKMQ (reference sequence). Trimming cost V 7 bases and J 3 bases; bases outside gene matches: 6. The CDR3 consists of 14 residues. The CDR3 loop reads CASKYRGLYYGYTF. The CDR3, as DNA: TGTGCCAGCAAATACAGGGGGCTCTACTATGGCTACACCTTC.

The rearrangement joins TRBV7-2 to TRBJ2-7; D gene uncertain. The ends were cut back, 2 bases at V and 4 bases at J, with 6 bases in the middle. This CDR3 has 12 residues. Germline V lookup: CDR1 SGHTA, CDR2 FQGNSA. The CDR3 loop is CASSLTVYEQYF. CDR3 nucleotides: TGTGCCAGCAGCTTAACGGTTTACGAGCAGTACTTC.

V and J are TRBV6-5 and TRBJ1-4; 7 bases are shared with TRBD1. V trimming: 5 bases; J trimming: 3 bases; junction bases outside the gene matches: 3. The CDR3 has 14 amino acids. The germline V gene encodes CDR1 MNHEY and CDR2 SVGAGI. CDR3 sequence: CASSRQGSNEKLFF. As DNA, the CDR3 is TGTGCCAGCAGTAGACAGGGTTCTAATGAAAAACTGTTTTTT.

CDR3 coding DNA: TGTGCCAGCAGCCAGATGACTAGCGGGGCCCCTTACGAGCAGTACTTC. Encoded protein: CASSQMTSGAPYEQYF. V usage is TRBV4-2 and J usage is TRBJ2-7; 11 nucleotides match TRBD2. CDR1 and CDR2 from the germline V gene are LGHNA and YNFKEQ. With 3 bases clipped from V and 4 bases from J, the junction kept 8 bases outside the gene matches. The CDR3 consists of 16 residues.

The chain is built from TRBV6-1 and TRBJ1-5; D may be TRBD1 (6 bases). The germline V and J ends were trimmed by 5 bases and 6 bases, with 14 bases remaining between them. Germline V gene lookup returns CDR1 MNHNS and CDR2 SASEGT. This CDR3 comprises 14 residues. CDR3 sequence: CASSSTGFAQPQHF. CDR3 sequence (DNA): TGTGCCAGCAGTTCAACAGGGTTTGCTCAGCCCCAGCATTTT.

This chain uses TRBV5-4 with TRBJ1-4, with D possibly TRBD1 on 6 matching bases. The CDR3 has 16 residues. Germline-derived CDR1 and CDR2 are SGHNT and YYREEE (reference sequence). The V gene lost 4 bases and the J gene lost 4 bases, with 17 bases spanning the gap. The CDR3 DNA is TGTGCCAGCAGCCCAGGGGCTACGGGGATTAATGAAAAACTGTTTTTT. This sequence encodes CASSPGATGINEKLFF.

V and J are TRBV4-2 and TRBJ2-3; 9 bases agree with TRBD1. Losses at the gene ends were 1 base for V and 0 bases for J; bases not matched to a gene: 5. In germline, CDR1 is LGHNA, CDR2 YNFKEQ. This CDR3 contains 17 residues. CDR3 coding DNA: TGTGCCAGCAGCCAAGTTCAACAGGGGGCTAGCACAGATACGCAGTATTTT. Protein: CASSQVQQGASTDTQYF.

The rearrangement joins TRBV6-1 to TRBJ2-5; 8 bases map to TRBD2. The CDR3 has 15 amino acids. CDR1 and CDR2 (germline): MNHNS, SASEGT. With 6 bases clipped from V and 4 bases from J, the junction kept 10 bases outside the gene matches. CDR3 sequence reads: CASRRDGRGGETQYF. CDR3 DNA: TGTGCCAGCAGACGGGACGGTCGGGGGGGAGAGACCCAGTACTTC.

The V gene is TRBV4-2, the J gene TRBJ1-2, with unresolved D. The germline CDR1 and CDR2 sequences are LGHNA and YNFKEQ. The CDR3 has 14 amino acids. Trimming left V 0 bases short and J 5 bases short, with 10 bases between. This chain's CDR3 is CASSQETDNYGYTF. CDR3 DNA: TGTGCCAGCAGCCAAGAAACCGACAATTATGGCTACACCTTC.